This T cell receptor beta chain derives from a study of control samples from healthy donors and cancer patients. The CDR3 is made up of 15 amino acids. Losses at the gene ends were 5 bases for V and 1 base for J; bases not matched to a gene: 4. Germline values: CDR1 LNHNV, CDR2 YYDKDF (reference sequence). This clone has just one count. Here immunoSEQ multiplex PCR was the method, and the copy in TCRdb shows in-frame clones only, minus some. The data contain more than 75,000 clones, 70% to 80% of them singletons. The sequence was collected from a young woman in good health. The chain couples TRBV15 to TRBJ2-2, with TRBD1 matching 7 bases. Material: blood. The CDR3 DNA sequence: TGTGCCACCAGCCCAGGACAGGAGAACACCGGGGAGCTGTTTTTT. Protein: CATSPGQENTGELFF.